These 28 T cell receptor beta chains were all obtained from the same sample, sequenced in a study of T-cell memory formation after mild COVID-19. TCRdb ran MiXCR on the 5' RACE reads and lists one entry per CDR3 protein. The sample consists of hundreds of thousands of distinct CDR3 sequences, around 28% of them appearing once. The sample was PBMCs or a T cell subset sorted from them (not recorded which). Every receptor here comes from an adult woman who had mild COVID-19 (a few samples of this study predate the infection). Cell type and time point are not known.

This clonotype was seen repeatedly, ten times or more. The CDR3: CASSKRGLGTGELFF. The CDR3, as DNA: TGTGCCAGCAGTAAAAGGGGATTGGGCACCGGGGAGCTGTTTTTT. The rearrangement joins TRBV25-1 to TRBJ2-2, with D perhaps TRBD1 (5 bases). The CDR3 is 15 residues long. The V end was cut by 5 bases, the J end by 4 bases, with 14 bases between. The germline CDR1 and CDR2 sequences are MGHDK and SYGVNS.

The chain combines TRBV24-1 with TRBJ2-7; D may correspond to TRBD1 or TRBD2 (5 bases each). This CDR3 has 13 amino acids. CDR1 and CDR2 (germline): KGHDR, SFDVKD. The V end lost 5 bases, the J end lost 2 bases, and 9 bases lay between the germline ends. This chain's CDR3 is CATSGSGPYEQYF. CDR3 sequence (DNA): TGTGCCACCAGTGGGTCGGGACCCTACGAGCAGTACTTC.

This clonotype was seen a few times. This rearrangement joins TRBV5-5 to TRBJ2-3, with a tentative D call TRBD2 (6 bases). The germline V gene has CDR1 SGHKS and CDR2 YYEKEE (reference sequence). This CDR3 is 12 amino acids long. Trimming pared 4 bases from V and 5 bases from J, leaving 8 bases between. The CDR3 sequence is CASSPEGDTQYF. CDR3 DNA sequence: TGTGCCAGCAGCCCGGAGGGAGATACGCAGTATTTT.

The chain links TRBV7-9 to TRBJ2-3; 12 bases agree with TRBD2. The length of the CDR3 is 19 residues. The germline CDR1 and CDR2 sequences are SEHNR and FQNEAQ (reference sequence). J lost 0 bases, V lost 5 bases, and 12 bases had no gene match. CDR3 sequence: CASSPGTGGLAGSTDTQYF. In DNA, the CDR3 is TGTGCCAGCAGCCCAGGGACAGGCGGACTAGCGGGAAGCACAGATACGCAGTATTTT.

The V call is TRBV5-4, the J call TRBJ2-7, with TRBD2 identical over 8 bases. The CDR3 spans 17 residues. The V gene end was trimmed by 4 bases and the J gene end by 0 bases; junction bases not matched to a gene: 12. Per the germline V gene, CDR1 is SGHNT and CDR2 is YYREEE (reference sequence). CDR3 bases: TGTGCCAGCAGCAATTCCGGAGCGGGGGACCTCTCCTACGAGCAGTACTTC. It encodes CASSNSGAGDLSYEQYF.

This clonotype has just a few counts. The chain is built from TRBV4-1 and TRBJ2-7, with 12 nucleotides matching TRBD2. Unmatched junction bases numbered 3, after V lost 4 bases and J lost 2 bases. The germline gives CDR1 MGHRA, CDR2 YSYEKL. CDR3 length: 15 residues. The CDR3 DNA follows: TGCGCCAGCAGCCCTAGCGGGGGGGCCACCTACGAGCAGTACTTC. This encodes CASSPSGGATYEQYF.

V gene TRBV7-9 combines with J gene TRBJ2-5; D remains ambiguous. This CDR3 region has 15 residues. V was shortened by 4 bases and J by 2 bases, with 14 bases between the two germline ends. The V gene's germline CDR1 is SEHNR and CDR2 FQNEAQ (reference sequence). The CDR3 here is CASSSTAPWQETQYF. CDR3 sequence (DNA): TGTGCCAGCAGCTCTACGGCCCCCTGGCAAGAGACCCAGTACTTC.

This clonotype is a singleton in its sample. The chain is built from TRBV12-3 or TRBV12-4 and TRBJ2-5; 10 positions agree with TRBD2. The length of the CDR3 is 14 residues. With V trimmed by 4 bases and J by 5 bases, 4 bases remained unmatched. Here the CDR3 DNA reads TGTGCCAGCAGTTATAGCGGGAGGATGGAGACCCAGTACTTC. This sequence encodes CASSYSGRMETQYF.

The genes are TRBV5-8 and TRBJ2-7, with unresolved D. Trimming stripped 6 bases from V and 0 bases from J, with 16 bases between. Germline loops: CDR1 SGHTS, CDR2 YDEGEE. There are 15 residues in the CDR3. Here the CDR3 reads CASIRKPASSYEQYF. CDR3 DNA sequence: TGTGCCAGCATCCGCAAGCCGGCAAGCTCCTACGAGCAGTACTTC.

The chain joins TRBV20-1 to TRBJ1-1; tentative D call: TRBD1 (5 bases). CDR3 size: 13 residues. CDR1 is DFQATT and CDR2 is SNEGSKA in the germline V gene (reference sequence). Trimming removed 5 bases at V and 8 bases at J, with 18 bases between. CDR3 sequence reads: CSAVTAGTDEAFF. The CDR3 DNA reads as TGCAGTGCTGTTACCGCCGGGACCGACGAAGCTTTCTTT.

This clonotype occurred a few times. This rearrangement joins TRBV7-8 to TRBJ1-5, with 12 bases lining up with TRBD1. Germline loops: CDR1 SGHVS, CDR2 FQNEAQ. The CDR3 loop spans 15 amino acids. V shed 1 base, J shed 7 bases, and the junction held 2 bases outside the gene matches. CDR3 coding DNA: TGTGCCAGCAGCTTAGATGGGACAGGGGGCCAGCCCCAGCATTTT. This translates into CASSLDGTGGQPQHF.

This clonotype was detected a few times. The genes are TRBV3-1 and TRBJ2-7, with a tentative D call TRBD1 (5 bases). CDR3 length: 15 amino acids. Germline lookup yields CDR1 LGHDT and CDR2 YNNKEL (reference sequence). Trimming removed 3 bases at V and 1 base at J, with 13 bases between. The CDR3: CASSHGAGWSYEQYF. CDR3 in DNA: TGTGCCAGCAGCCATGGGGCAGGGTGGTCCTACGAGCAGTACTTC.

This clonotype has just a few counts. This chain uses TRBV29-1 with TRBJ2-2; D is uncertain. This CDR3 contains 16 residues. Germline-derived CDR1 and CDR2 are SQVTM and ANQGSEA. V lost 4 bases and J lost 1, with 16 bases in between. The CDR3 DNA sequence: TGCAGCGTTGGGGGTGGTTCTGGGGTGAACACCGGGGAGCTGTTTTTT. Its protein is CSVGGGSGVNTGELFF.

This clonotype was detected only once. The chain combines TRBV18 with TRBJ2-5, with D hard to call. V was trimmed by 3 bases and J by 2 bases, leaving 10 bases between them. The germline V gene encodes CDR1 KGHSH and CDR2 LQKENI. The CDR3 runs 14 residues. In nucleotides, the CDR3 is TGTGCCAGCTCACCGCAGGAATTGCAAGAGACCCAGTACTTC. Protein: CASSPQELQETQYF.

This clonotype was counted between two and nine times. The chain links TRBV4-2 to TRBJ2-7; a weak D match, TRBD1 (5 bases). The CDR3 extends over 13 amino acids. Per germline, CDR1 LGHNA and CDR2 YNFKEQ. The V and J ends lost 1 base and 5 bases respectively, with 9 bases between them. CDR3 nucleotides: TGTGCCAGCAGCCAAGTGAAGGGGAACGAGCAGTACTTC. Protein: CASSQVKGNEQYF.

This clonotype was observed a single time. The V call is TRBV7-8, the J call TRBJ2-1; tentative D call: TRBD1 (6 bases). Germline loops: CDR1 SGHVS, CDR2 FQNEAQ. With 5 bases removed from V and 5 bases from J, the gap between germline ends came to 19 bases. The CDR3 has 16 residues. CDR3 region: CASSRRASGADNEQFF. CDR3 sequence (DNA): TGTGCCAGCAGCCGAAGGGCGTCAGGGGCTGACAATGAGCAGTTCTTC.

The V and J genes are TRBV18 and TRBJ2-3, with TRBD1 identical over 7 bases. Trimming took 4 bases from V and 4 from J; bases not matched to a gene: 2. The V gene's germline CDR1 is KGHSH and CDR2 LQKENI. This CDR3 comprises 13 residues. In nucleotides, the CDR3 is TGTGCCAGCTCACGGGGGACAGCAGATACGCAGTATTTT. Translation gives CASSRGTADTQYF.

This clonotype was counted between two and nine times. The chain joins TRBV30 to TRBJ2-2; D remains ambiguous. Germline loops: CDR1 GTSNPN, CDR2 SVGIG (reference sequence). The CDR3 is made up of 14 amino acids. V was cut by 4 bases and J by 1 base, with 10 bases left in between. The CDR3 is CAWTSPENTGELFF. The CDR3 DNA reads TGTGCCTGGACCAGCCCGGAGAACACCGGGGAGCTGTTTTTT.

The chain recombines TRBV27 with TRBJ2-1; D not resolved. Trimming removed 0 bases from V and 9 bases from J, with 6 bases in between. The CDR3 has 12 residues. CDR1 and CDR2 from the germline V gene are MNHEY and SMNVEV (reference sequence). The CDR3 bases are TGTGCCAGCAGTTTATCGGGCCTTGAGCAGTTCTTC. It encodes CASSLSGLEQFF.

This clonotype was found a few times. The chain is built from TRBV28 and TRBJ2-4, with a possible D match to TRBD2 (5 bases). From germline, CDR1 is MDHEN and CDR2 SYDVKM. The germline V and J ends were trimmed by 6 bases and 0 bases, with 15 bases remaining between them. The CDR3 contains 16 residues. The CDR3 region has the DNA TGTGCCAGCAGGCGCGACCGAGGGCTAGCCAAAAACATTCAGTACTTC. Translation: CASRRDRGLAKNIQYF.

This clonotype was detected only a few times. The V and J genes are TRBV6-6 and TRBJ2-7; 8 nucleotides align to TRBD1. The length of the CDR3 is 15 residues. Germline CDR1 MNHNY, CDR2 SVGAGI (reference sequence). With V trimmed by 1 base and J by 3 bases, 5 bases remained unmatched. The CDR3 region has the DNA TGTGCCAGCAGTTACTTTCCGGGACAGGACTACGAGCAGTACTTC. It translates to CASSYFPGQDYEQYF.

This clonotype was seen more than once but under ten times. The chain employs TRBV6-1 and TRBJ2-5; 12 nucleotides line up with TRBD2. The CDR3 has 15 amino acids. Unmatched junction bases numbered 4, after V lost 5 bases and J lost 3 bases. Germline V lookup: CDR1 MNHNS, CDR2 SASEGT. CDR3 bases: TGTGCCAGCAGTCCCGGACTAGCGGGGAAAGAGACCCAGTACTTC. This translates into CASSPGLAGKETQYF.

This clonotype was detected only a few times. The V gene is TRBV5-6, the J gene TRBJ1-2; D perhaps matches TRBD1 (5 bases). CDR3 length: 15 amino acids. Germline CDR1 is SGHDT and CDR2 is YYEEEE. V gave up 1 base and J gave up 3 bases, with 13 bases separating them. The DNA of the CDR3 is TGTGCCAGCAGCTTGTCGGGGGTAGCCTACTATGGCTACACCTTC. The encoded protein is CASSLSGVAYYGYTF.

J is TRBJ2-7 and V is TRBV29-1; the D gene is possibly TRBD2 (6 bases). CDR3 size: 14 residues. Germline V gives CDR1 SQVTM, CDR2 ANQGSEA. The ends were cut back, 2 bases at V and 6 bases at J, with 17 bases in the middle. The CDR3, as DNA: TGCAGCGTTGAAACGGGGGAAAGAAGTGGCGAGCAGTACTTC. Protein sequence: CSVETGERSGEQYF.

This sequence joins TRBV12-3 or TRBV12-4 and TRBJ1-5; D is perhaps TRBD1 (6 bases). The CDR3 runs to 15 residues. Between the trimmed V and J ends, which lost 2 bases and 0 bases, there was a span of 8 bases. CDR3 sequence: CASSLKGVSNQPQHF. The CDR3 DNA reads TGTGCCAGCAGTTTAAAGGGGGTTAGCAATCAGCCCCAGCATTTT.

The chain has TRBV7-9 and TRBJ2-3; 10 nucleotides line up with TRBD2. The germline CDR1 and CDR2 sequences are SEHNR and FQNEAQ (reference sequence). The ends lost 4 bases at V and 2 bases at J; junction bases unmatched: 6. The CDR3 extends over 16 amino acids. CDR3 coding DNA: TGTGCCAGCAGCTCCGGACTAGCGGAGTTCACAGATACGCAGTATTTT. This gives the protein CASSSGLAEFTDTQYF.

CDR3 coding DNA: TGTGCCAGCCGGGATCCCTACAGGGGTGAGCAGTTCTTC. Translated: CASRDPYRGEQFF. This rearrangement joins TRBV7-9 to TRBJ2-1; 7 nucleotides line up with TRBD1. The germline V gene has CDR1 SEHNR and CDR2 FQNEAQ (reference sequence). The V and J ends lost 8 bases and 9 bases, in that order; junction bases with no gene match: 10. This CDR3 comprises 13 residues.

The J gene is TRBJ1-1, the V gene TRBV6-5, with D possibly TRBD1 on 5 matching bases. The CDR3 runs to 17 residues. Trimming shortened V by 2 bases and J by 3 bases, and 19 bases separated the two germline ends. Germline CDR1 is MNHEY and CDR2 is SVGAGI. CDR3 DNA: TGTGCCAGCAGTTACGCACTATCGACAGAGGAGGACACTGAAGCTTTCTTT. Translating gives CASSYALSTEEDTEAFF.